The T cell receptor beta chain under discussion was sequenced for a study of regulatory dendritic cells for organ transplantation. Remarks on this clone: Its antigen remains unidentified.

J lost 3 bases, V lost 2 bases, and 4 bases had no gene match. Germline values: CDR1 SGDLS, CDR2 YYNGEE. The CDR3 length is 15 residues. FACS sorted CD4+ or CD8+ T cells into CD45RA+ naive and CD45RO+ memory. Study findings and constraints: Memory CD8+ T cells were the most oligoclonal; naive cells were highly diverse.

TCRdb's copy holds only in-frame clones and misses some; the assay was immunoSEQ multiplex PCR. The sample lists about 38,000 clones, 75% to 95% occurring once. The J gene is TRBJ1-4, the V gene TRBV9; 7 bases line up with TRBD1. This sequence originates from a human donor in good health. Material for sequencing was naive CD8+ T cells from blood. Stated subset: CD45RA+ naive T cells. The CDR3 reads CASSVEGAANEKLFF. CDR3 DNA sequence: TGTGCCAGCAGCGTTGAGGGGGCGGCTAATGAAAAACTGTTTTTT.